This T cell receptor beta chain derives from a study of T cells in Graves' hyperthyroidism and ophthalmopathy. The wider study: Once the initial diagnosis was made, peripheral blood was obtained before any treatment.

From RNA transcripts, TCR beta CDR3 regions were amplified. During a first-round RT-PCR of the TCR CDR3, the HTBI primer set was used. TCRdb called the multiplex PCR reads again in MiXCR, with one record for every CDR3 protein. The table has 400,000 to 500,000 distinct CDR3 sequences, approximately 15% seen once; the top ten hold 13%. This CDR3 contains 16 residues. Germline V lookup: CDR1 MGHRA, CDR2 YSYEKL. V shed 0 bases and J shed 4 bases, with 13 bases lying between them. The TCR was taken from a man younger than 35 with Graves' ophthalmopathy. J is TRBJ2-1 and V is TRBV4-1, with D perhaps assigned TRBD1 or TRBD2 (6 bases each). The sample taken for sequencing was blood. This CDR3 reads CASSQDGGGWYNEQFF. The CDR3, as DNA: TGCGCCAGCAGCCAAGATGGAGGGGGTTGGTACAATGAGCAGTTCTTC.